Listed below are T cell receptor beta chains from one sample, sequenced in a study of control samples from healthy donors and cancer patients. Measured with immunoSEQ multiplex PCR; TCRdb has only the in-frame clones, and not every one. The repertoire holds about 120,000 clones, with roughly nine tenths as singletons. Material for sequencing was blood. These receptors were taken from a man between 18 and 35 years old in good health. Both conserved end residues are part of each CDR3. Each record gives: clone size, D gene, J gene, V gene, CDR3 protein, CDR3 DNA. D genes are given only for firm matches. Size values are once, few and many counts, or a class for expanded clones, and some rows have none.

.,.,TRBJ1-2,TRBV7-9,CASSLGGYGYTF,TGTGCCAGCAGCTTAGGGGGCTATGGCTACACCTTC
.,TRBD1,TRBJ1-6,TRBV19,CASSPGTAIRNSPLHF,TGTGCCAGTAGTCCCGGGACAGCCATAAGAAACTCACCCCTCCACTTT
.,.,TRBJ2-5,TRBV7-2,CASSLDRGLIRETQYF,TGTGCCAGCAGCTTAGATCGGGGATTGATTAGAGAGACCCAGTACTTC
.,TRBD2,TRBJ2-5,TRBV4-3,CASSQDQLAGLETQYF,TGCGCCAGCAGCCAAGATCAACTAGCGGGATTAGAGACCCAGTACTTC
.,TRBD2,TRBJ2-7,TRBV4-3,CASSQFYQGLAEEQYF,TGCGCCAGCAGCCAATTCTATCAGGGACTAGCGGAAGAGCAGTACTTC
.,TRBD2,TRBJ2-4,TRBV18,CASSPTVSGTLAKNIQYF,TGTGCCAGCTCCCCTACAGTTAGCGGGACTTTAGCCAAAAACATTCAGTACTTC
.,TRBD1,TRBJ1-6,TRBV7-9,CASSSTDRVSYNSPLHF,TGTGCCAGCAGCTCTACGGACAGGGTCTCCTATAATTCACCCCTCCACTTT
.,TRBD1,TRBJ1-5,TRBV12-3/TRBV12-4,CASTGQGNQPQHF,TGTGCCAGCACCGGACAGGGGAATCAGCCCCAGCATTTT
.,TRBD2,TRBJ2-5,TRBV30,CAWSVPGGSGTQYF,TGTGCCTGGAGTGTACCCGGCGGGAGTGGGACCCAGTACTTC
.,TRBD2,TRBJ2-1,TRBV29-1,CSVELRAGIGEQFF,TGCAGCGTTGAACTAAGAGCGGGAATAGGTGAGCAGTTCTTC
.,TRBD1,TRBJ2-7,TRBV15,CATSRRQGFNEQYF,TGTGCCACCAGCAGACGACAGGGGTTTAACGAGCAGTACTTC
.,TRBD1,TRBJ1-3,TRBV27,CASSLYQGAHIYF,TGTGCCAGCAGTTTATATCAGGGGGCGCACATATATTTT
.,.,TRBJ2-1,TRBV11-2,CASSLGWSEQFF,TGTGCCAGCAGCTTAGGCTGGAGTGAGCAGTTCTTC
.,.,TRBJ2-7,TRBV7-3,CASSLTAGRQYF,TGTGCCAGCAGCTTAACAGCAGGGCGACAGTACTTC
once,.,TRBJ1-2,TRBV12-3/TRBV12-4,CASSPMGTDGYTF,TGTGCCAGCAGTCCCATGGGAACGGATGGCTACACCTTC
.,.,TRBJ1-2,TRBV5-5,CASSLAGGLYGYTF,TGTGCCAGCAGCTTGGCCGGGGGACTCTATGGCTACACCTTC
.,.,TRBJ2-7,TRBV5-4,CASSSRGYYEQYF,TGTGCCAGCAGCTCGAGGGGATACTACGAGCAGTACTTC
.,.,TRBJ1-3,TRBV27,CASSSGNSGNTIYF,TGTGCCAGCAGTTCAGGAAACTCTGGAAACACCATATATTTT
.,.,TRBJ1-1,TRBV5-1,CASSFWGGTEAFF,TGCGCCAGCAGCTTCTGGGGGGGCACTGAAGCTTTCTTT
.,TRBD1,TRBJ1-2,TRBV30,CAWSVTGGFGYGYTF,TGTGCCTGGAGTGTAACAGGGGGCTTCGGCTATGGCTACACCTTC
.,.,TRBJ1-1,TRBV7-2,CASMLWQQRTKNTEAFF,TGTGCCAGCATGTTGTGGCAGCAGAGGACGAAGAACACTGAAGCTTTCTTT
.,TRBD1,TRBJ2-5,TRBV7-8,CASSLDYRGRFRETQYF,TGTGCCAGCAGCTTAGACTACAGGGGGAGGTTTAGAGAGACCCAGTACTTC
.,.,TRBJ2-2,TRBV12-3/TRBV12-4,CAIYPAATGELFF,TGTGCCATATACCCGGCCGCGACCGGGGAGCTGTTTTTT
once,.,TRBJ1-2,TRBV7-9,CASSLEGRGHGGYGYTF,TGTGCCAGCAGCTTAGAGGGAAGGGGACATGGAGGGTATGGCTACACCTTC
.,.,TRBJ2-7,TRBV12-3/TRBV12-4,CASSPRWDEQYF,TGTGCCAGCAGCCCCCGGTGGGACGAGCAGTACTTC
.,.,TRBJ2-7,TRBV15,CATSKVMGYEQYF,TGTGCCACCAGCAAGGTGATGGGCTACGAGCAGTACTTC
.,.,TRBJ2-7,TRBV11-2,CASSLLHEQYF,TGTGCCAGCAGCTTGCTCCACGAGCAGTACTTC
few,.,TRBJ1-5,TRBV19,CASSTKNSNQPQHF,TGTGCCAGTAGTACGAAAAATAGCAATCAGCCCCAGCATTTT
.,.,TRBJ2-7,TRBV5-1,CASSLTGTTFSYEQYF,TGCGCCAGCAGCTTGACCGGGACAACCTTCTCCTACGAGCAGTACTTC
.,.,TRBJ2-1,TRBV10-3,CAISESTGGAHNEQFF,TGTGCCATCAGTGAGTCAACGGGGGGCGCCCACAATGAGCAGTTCTTC
few,.,TRBJ2-5,TRBV3-1/TRBV3-2,CATKFRARDGRGAQYF,TGTGCCACCAAATTTCGGGCCAGAGACGGCAGAGGGGCCCAGTACTTC
.,.,TRBJ1-3,TRBV28,CASSPGLSGNTIYF,TGTGCCAGCAGCCCCGGGCTTTCTGGAAACACCATATATTTT
.,.,TRBJ1-2,TRBV7-2,CASSEGRNYGYTF,TGTGCCAGCAGCGAGGGACGGAACTATGGCTACACCTTC
.,.,TRBJ1-1,TRBV7-9,CASSNGGVTNTEAFF,TGTGCCAGCAGCAACGGGGGCGTAACGAACACTGAAGCTTTCTTT
.,TRBD1,TRBJ2-2,TRBV7-9,CASSLEISRGTGELFF,TGTGCCAGCAGCTTAGAGATCTCCAGGGGGACCGGGGAGCTGTTTTTT
.,.,TRBJ2-3,TRBV3-1/TRBV3-2,CASSQSSTDTQYF,TGTGCCAGCAGCCAGAGTAGCACAGATACGCAGTATTTT
.,.,TRBJ1-2,TRBV20-1,CSASDVYGYTF,TGCAGTGCTAGTGATGTCTATGGCTACACCTTC
.,.,TRBJ1-6,TRBV6-5,CASRDGTGLNSPLHF,TGTGCCAGCAGGGACGGGACGGGCCTCAATTCACCCCTCCACTTT
.,.,TRBJ1-5,TRBV27,CASSFRRNQPQHF,TGTGCCAGCAGTTTCAGACGGAATCAGCCCCAGCATTTT
.,.,TRBJ2-7,TRBV2,CASSEKAYEQYF,TGTGCCAGCAGTGAAAAAGCCTACGAGCAGTACTTC
few,.,TRBJ1-2,TRBV6-5,CASSPPGGGFYGYTF,TGTGCCAGCAGCCCGCCCGGAGGGGGTTTCTATGGCTACACCTTC
.,TRBD2,TRBJ2-1,TRBV6-4,CASSASGGRDEQFF,TGTGCCAGCAGTGCCAGCGGGGGGAGGGATGAGCAGTTCTTC
.,TRBD2,TRBJ2-1,TRBV19,CASSAGTSGNRNEQFF,TGTGCCAGTAGTGCTGGGACTAGCGGGAACCGAAATGAGCAGTTCTTC
.,.,TRBJ1-1,TRBV12-3/TRBV12-4,CASSQNRVQAFF,TGTGCCAGCAGCCAAAACAGGGTTCAAGCTTTCTTT
.,.,TRBJ2-7,TRBV14,CASSQRGFSVYYEQYF,TGTGCCAGCAGCCAACGGGGGTTTAGTGTATACTACGAGCAGTACTTC
once,.,TRBJ2-3,TRBV6-4,CASSKGSADTQYF,TGTGCCAGCAGCAAGGGGTCGGCAGATACGCAGTATTTT
.,TRBD2,TRBJ2-4,TRBV9,CASSAESGSRAKNIQYF,TGTGCCAGCAGCGCAGAGAGCGGGAGTCGGGCCAAAAACATTCAGTACTTC
.,.,TRBJ2-5,TRBV21-1,CASSHRDLTQYF,TGTGCCAGCAGCCACAGGGACCTGACCCAGTACTTC
.,.,TRBJ1-1,TRBV5-8,CASSSGPGGTEAFF,TGTGCCAGCAGCTCGGGACCGGGTGGTACTGAAGCTTTCTTT
.,.,TRBJ2-7,TRBV3-1/TRBV3-2,CASSQWDSGAYEQYF,TGTGCCAGCAGCCAATGGGACAGCGGGGCCTACGAGCAGTACTTC
.,TRBD2,TRBJ2-1,TRBV18,CASSPVIAGSSYNEQFF,TGTGCCAGCTCACCAGTGATAGCGGGGAGCTCCTACAATGAGCAGTTCTTC